Below, one TCR beta chain is given with its context. The entry originates in a study of T cells in Graves' hyperthyroidism and ophthalmopathy. Amplified TCR beta CDR3 regions derived from RNA transcripts. Initially, a first-round RT-PCR of the TCR CDR3 employed the HTBI primer set. TCRdb redid the calling of the multiplex PCR reads with MiXCR, one entry per CDR3 protein. Among some 580,000 distinct CDR3 sequences listed, about 16% were seen once. This CDR3 is built from 15 residues. V was shortened by 0 bases and J by 5 bases, with 11 bases between the two germline ends. The germline CDR1 and CDR2 sequences are MNHNS and SASEGT.

The chain joins TRBV6-1 to TRBJ1-5, with D uncertain. Sample: blood. The TCR was taken from a woman in her thirties or forties with Graves' ophthalmopathy. This CDR3 is CASSEADILYQPQHF. For the CDR3, the DNA is TGTGCCAGCAGTGAAGCTGACATTCTCTATCAGCCCCAGCATTTT.